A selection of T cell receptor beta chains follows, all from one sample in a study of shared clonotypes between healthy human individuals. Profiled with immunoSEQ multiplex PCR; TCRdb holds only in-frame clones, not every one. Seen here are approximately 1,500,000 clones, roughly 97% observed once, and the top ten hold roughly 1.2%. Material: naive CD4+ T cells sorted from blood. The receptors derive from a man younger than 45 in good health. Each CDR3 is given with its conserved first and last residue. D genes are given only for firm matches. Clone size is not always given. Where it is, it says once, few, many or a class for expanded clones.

CDR3: CASSPGRQGAYEQYF; DNA: TGCGCCAGCAGCCCAGGGCGTCAGGGGGCCTACGAGCAGTACTTC; D: TRBD1; J: TRBJ2-7; size: -; V: TRBV5-1
CDR3: CASSDTRDRGTDTQYF; DNA: TGTGCCAGCAGCGATACACGGGACAGGGGCACAGATACGCAGTATTTT; D: TRBD1; J: TRBJ2-3; size: -; V: TRBV9
CDR3: CASSLSGTSGSQGNEQFF; DNA: TGCGCCAGCAGCTTGTCCGGGACTAGCGGGAGTCAAGGCAATGAGCAGTTCTTC; D: TRBD2; J: TRBJ2-1; size: -; V: TRBV5-1
CDR3: CASRGGVGELFF; DNA: TGTGCCAGCAGAGGTGGGGTCGGGGAGCTGTTTTTT; D: -; J: TRBJ2-2; size: -; V: TRBV9
CDR3: CAISESLDRGSTDTQYF; DNA: TGTGCCATCAGTGAGTCCTTGGACAGGGGCTCCACAGATACGCAGTATTTT; D: TRBD1; J: TRBJ2-3; size: -; V: TRBV10-3
CDR3: CASSVEAGNYGYTF; DNA: TGTGCCAGTAGCGTAGAGGCAGGCAACTATGGCTACACCTTC; D: -; J: TRBJ1-2; size: once; V: TRBV19
CDR3: CASSESRVLVVGGREQYF; DNA: TGCGCCAGCAGTGAGTCGAGGGTTCTAGTCGTCGGGGGCCGCGAGCAGTACTTC; D: -; J: TRBJ2-7; size: -; V: TRBV10-1
CDR3: CASSVRPENEQFF; DNA: TGTGCCAGCAGCGTACGCCCGGAGAATGAGCAGTTCTTC; D: -; J: TRBJ2-1; size: -; V: TRBV9
CDR3: CASRWEGQNTEAFF; DNA: TGCGCCAGCAGATGGGAGGGTCAGAACACTGAAGCTTTCTTT; D: -; J: TRBJ1-1; size: -; V: TRBV5-1
CDR3: CASSPTTDTQYF; DNA: TGTGCCAGCAGCCCCACTACAGATACGCAGTATTTT; D: -; J: TRBJ2-3; size: -; V: TRBV28
CDR3: CASSQDPRGEITYEQYF; DNA: TGTGCCAGCAGCCAAGATCCACGGGGGGAGATAACCTACGAGCAGTACTTC; D: TRBD2; J: TRBJ2-7; size: -; V: TRBV14
CDR3: CAWGTGEGYTF; DNA: TGTGCCTGGGGGACAGGCGAGGGCTACACCTTC; D: TRBD1; J: TRBJ1-2; size: -; V: TRBV30
CDR3: CASRQTSGSYNEQFF; DNA: TGTGCCAGCAGACAGACTAGCGGGAGCTACAATGAGCAGTTCTTC; D: TRBD2; J: TRBJ2-1; size: -; V: TRBV7-2
CDR3: CASSQESAYYNEQFF; DNA: TGTGCCAGCAGCCAAGAATCCGCGTATTACAATGAGCAGTTCTTC; D: -; J: TRBJ2-1; size: -; V: TRBV4-2
CDR3: CASSLIASGISWVNEQFF; DNA: TGTGCCAGCAGCTTGATAGCAAGCGGGATCTCGTGGGTCAATGAGCAGTTCTTC; D: TRBD2; J: TRBJ2-1; size: -; V: TRBV28
CDR3: CASRLAGAYNEQFF; DNA: TGCGCCAGCAGGCTAGCGGGAGCATACAATGAGCAGTTCTTC; D: TRBD2; J: TRBJ2-1; size: -; V: TRBV10-2
CDR3: CAWSEASGIPNEQFF; DNA: TGTGCCTGGAGTGAGGCTAGCGGGATCCCCAATGAGCAGTTCTTC; D: TRBD2; J: TRBJ2-1; size: -; V: TRBV30
CDR3: CASLHPGGNTDTQYF; DNA: TGTGCCAGTCTACATCCCGGGGGAAACACAGATACGCAGTATTTT; D: -; J: TRBJ2-3; size: -; V: TRBV28
CDR3: CASSELLSTDTQYF; DNA: TGTGCCAGCAGTGAATTATTAAGCACAGATACGCAGTATTTT; D: -; J: TRBJ2-3; size: -; V: TRBV2
CDR3: CASSPTRTGYGYTF; DNA: TGTGCCAGCAGTCCGACCCGGACGGGTTATGGCTACACCTTC; D: -; J: TRBJ1-2; size: -; V: TRBV27
CDR3: CASSSGDLRAGASGANVLTF; DNA: TGCGCCAGCAGCTCCGGAGACTTACGTGCTGGGGCTTCTGGGGCCAACGTCCTGACTTTC; D: -; J: TRBJ2-6; size: -; V: TRBV5-1
CDR3: CASSHGSAVYNEQFF; DNA: TGTGCCAGCAGCCATGGGTCGGCGGTCTACAATGAGCAGTTCTTC; D: -; J: TRBJ2-1; size: -; V: TRBV5-5
CDR3: CASRDRYEQYF; DNA: TGTGCCAGCAGAGACAGGTACGAGCAGTACTTC; D: -; J: TRBJ2-7; size: -; V: TRBV27